Each of the 30 T cell receptor beta chains below was sequenced from the same sample in a study of glioma-infiltrating T cells. Using RNA template, CDR3s of TCR alpha and beta were amplified with iRepertoire arm-PCR. TCRdb processed the multiplex PCR reads anew with MiXCR; each CDR3 protein has one entry. The data hold 100,000 to 150,000 distinct CDR3 sequences, with 20% to 25% observed a single time. The sample comprised glioma tissue, nonneoplastic brain tissue, or PBMCs (not recorded which). These receptors all come from a human donor with low-grade glioma or glioblastoma, undergoing nonglioma brain surgery, or in good health (not recorded which).

The chain employs TRBV9 and TRBJ2-7; D may be TRBD2 (6 bases). Germline V gives CDR1 SGDLS, CDR2 YYNGEE. This CDR3 contains 15 residues. Trimming removed 0 bases from V and 2 bases from J, with 12 bases in between. The CDR3 DNA reads TGTGCCAGCAGCGTAGTCCCCGGGGAGGCCTACGAGCAGTACTTC. It yields the protein CASSVVPGEAYEQYF. Filled out from reference TRBV9 and TRBJ2-7, the complete variable domain reads DSGVTQTPKHLITATGQRVTLRCSPRSGDLSVYWYQQSLDQGLQFLIQYYNGEERAKGNILERFSAQQFPDLHSELNLSSLELGDSALYFCASSVVPGEAYEQYFGPGTRLTVT.

The rearrangement links TRBV27 to TRBJ1-1; D is unresolved. CDR1 and CDR2 from the germline V gene are MNHEY and SMNVEV (reference sequence). The CDR3 loop spans 17 amino acids. Trimming removed 4 bases at V and 0 bases at J, with 18 bases between. The CDR3 loop reads CASSSSPVSSVNTEAFF. CDR3 nucleotide sequence: TGTGCCAGCAGTTCAAGCCCAGTGTCCTCTGTGAACACTGAAGCTTTCTTT.

This clonotype was counted a few times. CDR3 sequence (DNA): TGCGCCAGCAGCTTCCGGGACGGCCAAGAGACCCAGTACTTC. Amino acid sequence: CASSFRDGQETQYF. The V call is TRBV5-1, the J call TRBJ2-5; perhaps D is TRBD1 or TRBD2 (5 bases each). V was trimmed by 2 bases and J by 1 base, leaving 9 bases between them. The CDR3 spans 14 residues. The germline V gene encodes CDR1 SGHRS and CDR2 YFSETQ.

This clonotype was seen many times. The genes are TRBV27 and TRBJ2-3, with D perhaps matching TRBD2 (6 bases). CDR1 MNHEY and CDR2 SMNVEV come from the germline V gene (reference sequence). The CDR3 covers 16 residues. Trimming left V 1 base short and J 3 bases short, with 14 bases between. The CDR3 here is CASSLWSPAGTDTQYF. The CDR3 coding sequence is TGTGCCAGCAGTTTATGGTCCCCGGCGGGAACAGATACGCAGTATTTT.

This clonotype was counted ten times or more. The gene calls are TRBV2 and TRBJ2-3, with D perhaps TRBD1 (5 bases). CDR1 is SNHLY, CDR2 FYNNEI, per germline. The V gene lost 4 bases and the J gene lost 4 bases, with 15 bases spanning the gap. This CDR3 spans 15 amino acids. CDR3 protein: CASSGFFRVPDTQYF. The CDR3 DNA is TGTGCCAGCAGTGGTTTTTTCAGGGTACCAGATACGCAGTATTTT. The full variable domain, its missing parts supplied by reference TRBV2 and TRBJ2-3, is EPEVTQTPSHQVTQMGQEVILRCVPISNHLYFYWYRQILGQKVEFLVSFYNNEISEKSEIFDDQFSVERPDGSNFTLKIRSTKLEDSAMYFCASSGFFRVPDTQYFGPGTRLTVL.

This clonotype was found a few times. In DNA, the CDR3 is TGTGCCAGCAGCTTAAGGGACAGGGACGAAAAACTGTTTTTT. Residues: CASSLRDRDEKLFF. The chain links TRBV5-5 to TRBJ1-4, with 9 bases matching TRBD1. Germline V gene lookup returns CDR1 SGHKS and CDR2 YYEKEE (reference sequence). V lost 2 bases, J lost 8 bases, and 4 bases stayed unmatched. This CDR3 comprises 14 residues. The complete variable domain, with remaining parts taken from reference TRBV5-5 and TRBJ1-4, reads DAGVTQSPTHLIKTRGQQVTLRCSPISGHKSVSWYQQVLGQGPQFIFQYYEKEERGRGNFPDRFSARQFPNYSSELNVNALLLGDSALYLCASSLRDRDEKLFFGSGTQLSVL.

This clonotype was recorded a few times. The rearrangement links TRBV19 to TRBJ2-5; either TRBD1 or TRBD2 may supply D (5 bases each). V was pared by 5 bases and J by 4 bases, with 20 bases between. Germline-derived CDR1 and CDR2 are LNHDA and SQIVND (reference sequence). This CDR3 region has 16 residues. CDR3 protein: CASSVRGAGSLETQYF. The CDR3 DNA reads as TGTGCCAGTAGTGTTCGAGGGGCAGGCTCCCTAGAGACCCAGTACTTC.

A few counts support this clonotype. This clone may be a read error of a much larger clone one base away. V is TRBV28 and J is TRBJ2-2, with 8 bases aligning to TRBD2. Per the germline V gene, CDR1 is MDHEN and CDR2 is SYDVKM. This CDR3 contains 15 residues. The DNA for the CDR3 is TGTGCCAGCAGTCCGGGAGGGAGTTTTACCGGGGAGCCGTTTTTT. This codes for CASSPGGSFTGEPFF.

This clonotype showed up many times. The chain is built from TRBV28 and TRBJ2-7; D tentatively fits TRBD1 or TRBD2 (5 bases each). V was shortened by 7 bases and J by 5 bases, with 12 bases between the two germline ends. CDR3 length: 12 amino acids. Germline CDR1 MDHEN, CDR2 SYDVKM. The CDR3 region is CASKPGSNEQYF. The CDR3 DNA sequence: TGTGCCAGCAAGCCAGGGAGCAACGAGCAGTACTTC.

Concerning this clonotype itself: A clone one base away is much larger, so this may be a read error. The chain uses TRBV18 and TRBJ2-7; tentatively, D is TRBD1 (6 bases). V was trimmed by 0 bases and J by 2 bases, leaving 11 bases between them. Germline CDR1 is KGHSH and CDR2 is LQKENI. The CDR3 covers 15 residues. CDR3 sequence reads: CASSPPNREPYEQYF. The CDR3 DNA sequence: TGTGCCAGCTCACCACCGAACAGGGAGCCCTACGAGCAGTACTTC.

The chain carries TRBV7-9 and TRBJ1-1; TRBD1 is a possible D gene (6 bases). The CDR3 extends over 14 amino acids. CDR1 is SEHNR and CDR2 is FQNEAQ in the germline V gene (reference sequence). V was pared by 3 bases and J by 1 base, with 9 bases between. CDR3 in amino acids: CASSFWDKNTEAFF. The CDR3 DNA is TGTGCCAGCAGCTTCTGGGACAAGAACACTGAAGCTTTCTTT.

This clonotype has at least ten counts. The chain employs TRBV4-3 and TRBJ2-2, with D unclear. CDR1 and CDR2 from the germline V gene are LGHNA and YSLEER. Trimming cost V 0 bases and J 4 bases, with 6 bases left between them. The CDR3 runs to 14 residues. CDR3 residues: CASSQDAVTGELFF. The CDR3 bases are TGCGCCAGCAGCCAAGATGCGGTCACCGGGGAGCTGTTTTTT.

With regard to this clonotype: One base away lies a much larger clone, so this may be a sequencing read error. The chain employs TRBV3-1 and TRBJ1-1, with D hard to call. The CDR3 spans 11 residues. The germline V gene encodes CDR1 LGHDT and CDR2 YNNKEL (reference sequence). CDR3 DNA: TGTGCCGGCAGCCAGACCGGTGAAGCTTTCTTT. It encodes CAGSQTGEAFF.

With respect to this clonotype: A much larger clone differs by one base, so this may be a read error. The chain carries TRBV28 and TRBJ1-5; tentatively, D is TRBD1 (6 bases). V dropped 3 bases and J dropped 6 bases, with 15 bases sitting between them. The CDR3 runs 15 residues. The germline gives CDR1 MDHEN, CDR2 SYDVKM. The CDR3 loop reads CASSFFRGKSQPQHF. The DNA for the CDR3 is TGTGCCAGCAGTTTTTTTAGGGGGAAAAGTCAGCCCCAGCATTTT.

This clonotype was seen ten or more times. V and J are TRBV7-2 and TRBJ2-3, with 11 nucleotides matching TRBD2. V was pared by 5 bases and J by 5 bases, with 15 bases of the junction left unmatched. Germline values: CDR1 SGHTA, CDR2 FQGNSA. The CDR3 length is 18 residues. The CDR3 loop reads CASSPEGILAGAKDTQYF. CDR3 coding DNA: TGTGCCAGCAGCCCGGAGGGAATACTAGCGGGAGCCAAAGATACGCAGTATTTT.

A word on this clonotype: The germline gene is not matched at one end of the junction; a read error may be the cause. V is TRBV11-2 and J is TRBJ2-2, with 10 bases matching TRBD2. Germline CDR1 reads SGHAT; CDR2 reads FQNNGV. This CDR3 spans 15 amino acids. The CDR3 sequence is CASSLRLAGPGELFF. DNA for the CDR3: TGCGCCAGCAGCTTAAGACTAGCGGGTCCCGGGGAGCTGTTTTTT.

About this clonotype: One base away lies a much larger clone, so this may be a sequencing read error. The genes are TRBV12-5 and TRBJ2-2; 11 nucleotides agree with TRBD2. Germline V gene sequence: CDR1 LGHNT, CDR2 FRNRAP. This CDR3 is 14 amino acids long. DNA of the CDR3: TGTGCACGTACGGGACTAGCGGACACCGGGGAGCTGTTTTTT. This sequence encodes CARTGLADTGELFF.

The sample holds many counts of this clonotype. V and J are TRBV11-2 and TRBJ2-7, with D possibly being TRBD1 or TRBD2 (5 bases each). From germline, CDR1 is SGHAT and CDR2 FQNNGV. V dropped 8 bases and J dropped 7 bases, with 24 bases sitting between them. The CDR3 covers 15 residues. DNA for the CDR3: TGTGCCAGCTCCTCTGGGGGATTCGTACCTACTGAGCAGTACTTC. The encoded protein is CASSSGGFVPTEQYF.

The rearrangement links TRBV7-9 to TRBJ1-1, with D maybe TRBD1 (6 bases). The CDR3 is 15 amino acids. Trimming stripped 4 bases from V and 2 bases from J, with 14 bases between. Germline V gene sequence: CDR1 SEHNR, CDR2 FQNEAQ (reference sequence). CDR3 residues: CASSYLEGGNTEAFF. The CDR3 coding sequence is TGTGCCAGCAGCTACCTCGAGGGGGGAAACACTGAAGCTTTCTTT.

This clonotype was seen repeatedly, ten times or more. The CDR3 region has the DNA TGTGCCAGTAGTACAAGGACAGGGATGGACACTGAAGCTTTCTTT. This sequence encodes CASSTRTGMDTEAFF. This chain links TRBV19 with TRBJ1-1, with 8 bases identical to TRBD1. CDR1 is LNHDA and CDR2 is SQIVND in the germline V gene (reference sequence). This CDR3 has 15 amino acids. Trimming at V came to 4 bases and at J to 3 bases, leaving 7 bases not matched to a gene. The full variable domain, in which reference TRBV19 and TRBJ1-1 provide the parts outside the CDR3, is DGGITQSPKYLFRKEGQNVTLSCEQNLNHDAMYWYRQDPGQGLRLIYYSQIVNDFQKGDIAEGYSVSREKKESFPLTVTSAQKNPTAFYLCASSTRTGMDTEAFFGQGTRLTVV.

A remark on this clonotype: A junction end diverges from the germline sequence, so it may reflect a read error. Here the CDR3 DNA reads TGTGCCATCAGCTTAGGTGGTCAGATTAACTATGGCTACACCTTC. It translates to CAISLGGQINYGYTF. The V gene is TRBV7-9, the J gene TRBJ1-2; D is unclear. The CDR3 extends over 15 amino acids. Germline V CDR1 and CDR2: SEHNR, FQNEAQ (reference sequence).

This clonotype was counted at least ten times. This chain joins TRBV19 and TRBJ1-4, with D perhaps matching TRBD1 (5 bases). The germline gives CDR1 LNHDA, CDR2 SQIVND (reference sequence). V was trimmed by 7 bases and J by 7 bases, leaving 19 bases between them. This CDR3 is 15 amino acids long. The CDR3 bases are TGTGCCAGTAAGGACCCCCCCGGGGCTGGTGAAAAACTGTTTTTT. Translated: CASKDPPGAGEKLFF.

This clonotype was recorded at least ten times. The chain combines TRBV20-1 with TRBJ2-3; TRBD1 aligns across 7 bases. Germline assignment: CDR1 DFQATT and CDR2 SNEGSKA (reference sequence). V was pared by 5 bases and J by 2 bases, with 7 bases of the junction left unmatched. The CDR3 is 14 residues long. CDR3 in amino acids: CSAARDRTTDTQYF. CDR3 nucleotide sequence: TGCAGTGCTGCCCGGGACAGAACCACAGATACGCAGTATTTT.

This clonotype was counted at least ten times. CDR3 amino acids: CASITGLAGTGEQFF. In DNA form, the CDR3 reads TGTGCCAGCATTACCGGACTAGCGGGAACGGGGGAGCAGTTCTTC. The V and J genes are TRBV6-1 and TRBJ2-1; 12 bases are a match to TRBD2. The CDR3 has 15 residues. Germline loops: CDR1 MNHNS, CDR2 SASEGT. The V segment lost 7 bases and the J segment 10 bases; nucleotides outside the gene matches: 11.

This clonotype was counted at least ten times. This chain joins TRBV18 and TRBJ1-1, with TRBD1 identical over 7 bases. V shed 3 bases, J shed 7 bases, and the junction held 11 bases outside the gene matches. CDR3 length: 15 amino acids. Per the germline V gene, CDR1 is KGHSH and CDR2 is LQKENI. CDR3 sequence: CASSPHVIWDSEAFF. The DNA of the CDR3 is TGTGCCAGCTCACCTCATGTGATTTGGGACAGTGAAGCTTTCTTT.

This clonotype was seen at least ten times. In DNA form, the CDR3 reads TGTGCCAGCAGCCCGGACATAAACTACGAGCAGTACTTC. It is translated as CASSPDINYEQYF. The gene calls are TRBV5-4 and TRBJ2-7; the D gene is possibly TRBD1 (5 bases). This CDR3 region has 13 residues. V was trimmed by 4 bases and J by 3 bases, leaving 11 bases between them. The germline V gene encodes CDR1 SGHNT and CDR2 YYREEE (reference sequence). The variable domain in full, with the rest retrieved from reference TRBV5-4 and TRBJ2-7, is ETGVTQSPTHLIKTRGQQVTLRCSSQSGHNTVSWYQQALGQGPQFIFQYYREEENGRGNFPPRFSGLQFPNYSSELNVNALELDDSALYLCASSPDINYEQYFGPGTRLTVT.

The chain recombines TRBV4-2 with TRBJ2-1; 9 bases are shared with TRBD2. Trimming removed 0 bases from V and 2 bases from J; junction bases left unmatched: 11. The CDR3 is 19 amino acids. CDR1 and CDR2 (germline): LGHNA, YNFKEQ. DNA for the CDR3: TGTGCCAGCAGCCAAGATGAGGGTAGCGGGGGACCAACCTACAATGAGCAGTTCTTC. Translated, it gives CASSQDEGSGGPTYNEQFF.

This chain uses TRBV27 with TRBJ2-7, with TRBD2 matching over 7 bases. Trimming cost V 4 bases and J 3 bases; bases outside gene matches: 9. The CDR3 has 15 residues. In germline, CDR1 is MNHEY, CDR2 SMNVEV (reference sequence). CDR3 residues: CASSSTASGLYEQYF. Written as DNA, the CDR3 is TGTGCCAGCAGTTCGACGGCTAGCGGTCTCTACGAGCAGTACTTC.

Details on this clonotype: It may be a read error: a sequence one base away is much more abundant. The gene calls are TRBV4-1 and TRBJ2-7; D not certain. Germline V lookup: CDR1 MGHRA, CDR2 YSYEKL. The CDR3 has 15 amino acids. Written as DNA, the CDR3 is TGCGTCAGCAGTCCAGCTTACGGAACGACCTACGAGCAGTACTTC. Its protein is CVSSPAYGTTYEQYF.

This clonotype has ten or more counts. The genes are TRBV10-3 and TRBJ2-7; TRBD1 is a possible D gene (5 bases). The CDR3 is 14 residues long. Germline V gene sequence: CDR1 ENHRY, CDR2 SYGVKD. The V gene lost 9 bases and the J gene lost 5 bases, with 20 bases spanning the gap. The CDR3 loop is CAIAVGQGSHEQYF. As DNA, the CDR3 is TGTGCCATTGCGGTCGGGCAGGGTAGCCACGAGCAGTACTTC.